This TCR beta chain was sequenced for a study of blood T cell repertoires in COVID-19. Study-level information: Collection of acute and convalescent COVID-19 samples took place in the United States, Italy and Spain.

The data were produced by immunoSEQ multiplex PCR, yet TCRdb's version contains in-frame clones alone and is incomplete. The sample has around 300,000 clones, 85% seen once. In Cohort 3, a recovered donor had either two negative PCRs, clearance, or symptom resolution. This clone was found once. Germline CDR1 reads MGHDK; CDR2 reads SYGVNS. The junction had 12 bases not matched to a gene; V was cut back by 8 bases and J by 8 bases. The CDR3 spans 14 residues. Input material: PBMCs or T cells enriched from blood (not recorded which). This TCR derives from a woman aged 50 to 60 who had recovered from COVID-19. The chain carries TRBV25-1 and TRBJ1-2; 9 bases fit TRBD1. The CDR3 is CASQGKRDRAGYTF. CDR3 DNA: TGTGCCAGCCAAGGAAAGCGGGACAGGGCGGGCTACACCTTC.